The sequence of this T cell receptor beta chain was determined in a study of T-cell memory formation after mild COVID-19. Study information: TCR clusters were mostly confined to one donor each.

The length of the CDR3 is 8 residues. Per the germline V gene, CDR1 is SEHNR and CDR2 is FQNEAQ (reference sequence). One entry per CDR3 protein results from TCRdb running MiXCR on the 5' RACE reads. This sample has under 300,000 distinct CDR3 sequences, with 8% to 10% found just once. Study results and caveats: Clones shrinking between day 15 and 85 showed a balanced CD4/CD8 split, and those that grew later tilted toward CD4+. Memory cells collected pre-infection included some clones that later responded, suggesting cross-reactive memory joined. The study found contracting CD4+ clones mainly in CM and EM and contracting CD8+ clones in EMRA.

As concerns this clonotype: What it binds is not known. The junction does not match germline at one end; this may be a read error.

The material sequenced was PBMCs or a T cell subset sorted from them (not recorded which). The sequence came from a man between 18 and 35 years old who had mild COVID-19 (a few samples of this study predate the infection). Cell type and time point are not known. This rearrangement joins TRBV7-9 to TRBJ1-2; no firm D call. CDR3 in DNA: TGTGCCAGCAGCTCGAGCAGGTTC. Its protein product is CASSSSRF.